These 4 T cell receptor beta chains were sequenced from one sample in a study of T cell repertoires in cytomegalovirus infection. TCRdb re-called the reads with MiXCR, one entry per CDR3 protein. The sample yields 400,000 or so distinct CDR3 sequences, 31% seen once. Material: PBMCs. All receptors derive from a human donor in good health (CMV status not recorded). Some clones in this sample may be carry-over from other donors' samples.

The sample holds many counts of this clonotype. The V gene is TRBV6-2 or TRBV6-3, the J gene TRBJ1-2; D is undetermined. Trimming shortened V by 4 bases and J by 2 bases, and 11 bases separated the two germline ends. This CDR3 is built from 14 residues. The V gene's germline CDR1 is MNHEY and CDR2 SVGEGT. The CDR3 sequence is CASSSTPRNYGYTF. In DNA form, the CDR3 reads TGTGCCAGCAGTTCGACCCCGAGGAACTATGGCTACACCTTC.

This chain connects TRBV2 to TRBJ1-1; weak D call: TRBD1 (6 bases). The germline V gene encodes CDR1 SNHLY and CDR2 FYNNEI. V lost 6 bases, J lost 1 base, and 12 bases lay in between. This CDR3 has 14 amino acids. The CDR3 sequence: CASRDRTENTEAFF. The CDR3 DNA is TGTGCCAGCAGAGACAGGACAGAGAACACTGAAGCTTTCTTT.

This clonotype was observed a few times. The genes are TRBV11-2 and TRBJ2-1, with 12 nucleotides matching TRBD2. Trimming took 5 bases from V and 9 from J; bases not matched to a gene: 11. The CDR3 is 16 amino acids. The germline V gene has CDR1 SGHAT and CDR2 FQNNGV. CDR3 amino acids: CASSLPLAGGLGEQFF. The CDR3 nucleotides read TGTGCCAGCAGCCTACCTCTAGCGGGGGGGCTTGGTGAGCAGTTCTTC.

This clonotype has at least ten counts. The CDR3 DNA sequence: TGCAGTGCTAGAGGTGAAGTCGTGAGCTATGGCTACACCTTC. It is translated as CSARGEVVSYGYTF. J is TRBJ1-2 and V is TRBV20-1; D is unresolved. V lost 1 base and J lost 4, with 13 bases in between. Germline V gene data show CDR1 as DFQATT and CDR2 as SNEGSKA (reference sequence). The CDR3 contains 14 residues.